A single sample gave rise to the 29 T cell receptor beta chains below, sequenced in a study of blood T cells in healthy people across ages. Primed by a sample-barcoded 5' primer and a J-beta primer mix, a second PCR proceeded for 7 to 11 cycles. TCRdb processed the 5' RACE reads anew with MiXCR; each CDR3 protein has one entry. The table has 700,000 or so distinct CDR3 sequences, 22% seen once. Sequencing was performed on blood. These receptors were collected from a man between 70 and 80 years old in good health.

The chain couples TRBV10-3 to TRBJ2-1; 8 nucleotides agree with TRBD1. V gave up 5 bases and J gave up 4 bases; unmatched junction bases: 10. This CDR3 spans 16 amino acids. CDR1 and CDR2 from the germline V gene are ENHRY and SYGVKD. CDR3 region: CAISSGGTGRYNEQFF. The DNA of the CDR3 is TGTGCCATCAGTAGTGGTGGGACAGGCAGGTACAATGAGCAGTTCTTC.

This clonotype was observed a handful of times. The CDR3 bases are TGTGCCAGCACACGTAGGGGGCTTAACACCGGGGAGCTGTTTTTT. Amino acids: CASTRRGLNTGELFF. The rearrangement links TRBV27 to TRBJ2-2, with 7 bases identical to TRBD1. Losses at the gene ends were 7 bases for V and 2 bases for J; bases not matched to a gene: 7. This CDR3 has 15 residues. The germline V gene encodes CDR1 MNHEY and CDR2 SMNVEV (reference sequence).

The chain carries TRBV15 and TRBJ2-7; D gene ambiguous. The CDR3 has 15 residues. V was cut by 0 bases and J by 0 bases, with 9 bases left in between. CDR1 is LNHNV and CDR2 is YYDKDF in the germline V gene (reference sequence). CDR3 bases: TGTGCCACCAGCAGAGAGACATCGGGCTCCTACGAGCAGTACTTC. Residues: CATSRETSGSYEQYF.

V and J are TRBV28 and TRBJ1-1, with D possibly TRBD1 on 6 matching bases. Trimming took 6 bases from V and 4 from J, leaving 21 bases between them. Per germline, CDR1 MDHEN and CDR2 SYDVKM. This CDR3 has 16 residues. This chain's CDR3 is CASRNGTPRGRTEAFF. The CDR3 DNA follows: TGTGCCAGCAGAAACGGGACTCCTCGGGGGCGCACTGAAGCTTTCTTT.

This clonotype was detected a few times. This rearrangement joins TRBV29-1 to TRBJ2-1; 13 nucleotides align to TRBD2. The CDR3 consists of 14 residues. Unmatched junction bases numbered 10, after V lost 7 bases and J lost 10 bases. Germline assignment: CDR1 SQVTM and CDR2 ANQGSEA. CDR3 sequence: CSAKLAGGPGEQFF. In DNA form, the CDR3 reads TGCAGCGCTAAACTAGCGGGAGGGCCGGGGGAGCAGTTCTTC.

This clonotype has at least ten counts. The CDR3 bases are TGTGCCAGCAGCATTGGACAGGGGTATGGCTACACCTTC. This codes for CASSIGQGYGYTF. The chain employs TRBV7-9 and TRBJ1-2; TRBD1 agrees at 9 bases. The CDR3 covers 13 residues. The V gene end was trimmed by 5 bases and the J gene end by 5 bases; junction bases not matched to a gene: 3. Germline values: CDR1 SEHNR, CDR2 FQNEAQ (reference sequence).

This clonotype was seen a few times. The rearrangement links TRBV7-2 to TRBJ1-5, with TRBD1 matching over 7 bases. The CDR3 covers 15 residues. V trimming: 5 bases; J trimming: 3 bases; junction bases outside the gene matches: 7. Germline assignment: CDR1 SGHTA and CDR2 FQGNSA. The CDR3 coding sequence is TGTGCCAGCAGCCCACGGACAGGAAACAATCAGCCCCAGCATTTT. It translates to CASSPRTGNNQPQHF.

The V gene is TRBV27, the J gene TRBJ1-2; TRBD1 might be the D (5 bases). Germline values: CDR1 MNHEY, CDR2 SMNVEV (reference sequence). Trimming shortened V by 8 bases and J by 6 bases, and 13 bases separated the two germline ends. The CDR3 covers 12 residues. For the CDR3, the DNA is TGTGCCAGCGGGCCAGGAGGGGATGGCTACACCTTC. Encoded protein: CASGPGGDGYTF.

The chain joins TRBV10-2 to TRBJ2-2, with 12 bases lining up with TRBD2. From germline, CDR1 is WSHSY and CDR2 SAAADI. V lost 8 bases and J lost 2; bases outside the gene matches: 15. The CDR3 covers 19 residues. The CDR3 DNA reads TGCGCCAGCTCCCAGCTAGGGCCTAGCGGGGGGGTAAACACCGGGGAGCTGTTTTTT. It translates to CASSQLGPSGGVNTGELFF.

This clonotype appeared a few times. Germline and junction disagree at one end, which may indicate a read error. The chain recombines TRBV29-1 with TRBJ2-5; 11 positions match TRBD2. CDR1 is SQVTM, CDR2 ANQGSEA, per germline. The CDR3 runs to 14 residues. The CDR3 here is CGVDLAGGQETQYF. The CDR3 bases are TGCGGCGTTGATCTAGCGGGGGGACAAGAGACCCAGTACTTC. Full variable domain (remainder filled in from reference TRBV29-1 and TRBJ2-5): SAVISQKPSRDICQRGTSLTIQCQVDSQVTMMFWYRQQPGQSLTLIATANQGSEATYESGFVIDKFPISRPNLTFSTLTVSNMSPEDSSIYLCGVDLAGGQETQYFGPGTRLLVL.

The J gene is TRBJ2-3, the V gene TRBV12-3 or TRBV12-4; D possibly corresponds to TRBD2 (5 bases). With 2 bases removed from V and 11 bases from J, the gap between germline ends came to 17 bases. This CDR3 has 14 residues. CDR3 sequence reads: CASSLSSAGWVQYF. The CDR3 region has the DNA TGTGCCAGCAGTTTAAGTAGCGCTGGATGGGTGCAGTATTTT.

This clonotype turned up a few times. A read error is possible here, since a much larger clone lies one base away. V usage is TRBV18 and J usage is TRBJ2-7, with D maybe TRBD2 (5 bases). V shed 3 bases and J shed 9 bases, with 18 bases lying between them. Per germline, CDR1 KGHSH and CDR2 LQKENI. The CDR3 spans 14 residues. CDR3 sequence: CASSPGTITAGQYV. The CDR3 DNA sequence: TGTGCCAGCTCACCGGGAACTATAACTGCGGGGCAGTACGTC.

This clonotype turned up a few times. The genes are TRBV27 and TRBJ1-2; D possibly corresponds to TRBD1 (5 bases). Trimming pared 4 bases from V and 4 bases from J, leaving 16 bases between. Germline-derived CDR1 and CDR2 are MNHEY and SMNVEV (reference sequence). The length of the CDR3 is 15 residues. The CDR3 reads CASSSTRVLGYGYTF. The CDR3 DNA sequence: TGTGCCAGCAGTTCAACCAGGGTATTGGGCTATGGCTACACCTTC.

A few counts support this clonotype. The chain combines TRBV18 with TRBJ2-1, with TRBD2 as a possible D gene (6 bases). The V and J ends lost 1 base and 4 bases respectively, with 11 bases between them. Germline assignment: CDR1 KGHSH and CDR2 LQKENI. CDR3 length: 15 residues. The CDR3 loop reads CASSPLERGYNEQFF. For the CDR3, the DNA is TGTGCCAGCTCACCACTCGAACGGGGGTACAATGAGCAGTTCTTC.

The genes are TRBV6-1 and TRBJ1-1; D gene ambiguous. Trimming removed 2 bases from V and 7 bases from J, with 35 bases in between. The CDR3 spans 21 residues. Germline CDR1 reads MNHNS; CDR2 reads SASEGT. The CDR3 spells CASSEQVGKMVYGFVKNEAFF. DNA for the CDR3: TGTGCCAGCAGTGAACAAGTCGGTAAAATGGTGTATGGGTTTGTGAAGAATGAAGCTTTCTTT.

The chain employs TRBV20-1 and TRBJ1-4, with D unresolved. CDR1 and CDR2 from the germline V gene are DFQATT and SNEGSKA (reference sequence). V was trimmed by 7 bases and J by 8 bases, leaving 20 bases between them. This CDR3 has 14 amino acids. This chain's CDR3 is CSVRHSPTNEKLFF. The CDR3, as DNA: TGCAGTGTCAGGCATTCCCCGACGAACGAAAAACTGTTTTTT.

This clonotype occurred a few times. The rearrangement links TRBV12-3 or TRBV12-4 to TRBJ1-3; D remains ambiguous. Trimming removed 2 bases from V and 4 bases from J, with 6 bases in between. The length of the CDR3 is 13 residues. CDR3 DNA: TGTGCCAGCAGTTTAAACCGGGGAAACACCATATATTTT. Amino acid sequence: CASSLNRGNTIYF.

This clonotype has only a few counts. The gene calls are TRBV3-1 and TRBJ2-4, with 12 bases identical to TRBD2. J gave up 4 bases and V 4 bases, and 8 bases lay outside the gene matches. Germline lookup yields CDR1 LGHDT and CDR2 YNNKEL (reference sequence). The CDR3 spans 17 residues. CDR3 protein: CASSLRALAGGKNIQYF. As DNA, the CDR3 is TGTGCCAGCAGCCTACGGGCTCTAGCGGGAGGGAAAAACATTCAGTACTTC.

This clonotype was counted between two and nine times. A junction end diverges from the germline sequence, so it may reflect a read error. The chain joins TRBV19 to TRBJ1-3, with 10 nucleotides matching TRBD1. The CDR3 spans 15 residues. Germline assignment: CDR1 LNHDA and CDR2 SQIVND (reference sequence). The CDR3 DNA reads as TGTGCCAGTAGACACCTCCGGGACAGGGGCCACCCCATGGATTTT. Translated: CASRHLRDRGHPMDF.

This clonotype has just a few counts. The rearrangement links TRBV12-3 or TRBV12-4 to TRBJ1-2; D is undetermined. CDR3 length equals 14 residues. V lost 6 bases and J lost 4, with 15 bases in between. The CDR3 here is CASRPLSEAYGYTF. The CDR3 DNA reads as TGTGCCAGCAGGCCCCTCTCTGAAGCCTATGGCTACACCTTC.

The J gene is TRBJ2-5, the V gene TRBV12-3 or TRBV12-4; D unresolved. The CDR3 runs to 14 residues. Trimming cost V 2 bases and J 5 bases, with 12 bases left between them. CDR3 sequence: CASSLTLPSETQYF. CDR3 sequence (DNA): TGTGCCAGCAGTTTAACCCTCCCGTCCGAGACCCAGTACTTC.

The chain carries TRBV28 and TRBJ1-1; D might be TRBD1 (6 bases). V dropped 5 bases and J dropped 3 bases, with 10 bases sitting between them. There are 13 residues in the CDR3. Germline CDR1 is MDHEN and CDR2 is SYDVKM. DNA for the CDR3: TGTGCCAGCAGTGCCGACAGGCACACTGAAGCTTTCTTT. This translates into CASSADRHTEAFF.

This clonotype was counted only a few times. The chain couples TRBV3-1 to TRBJ2-1, with D tentatively TRBD1 (6 bases). Germline V lookup: CDR1 LGHDT, CDR2 YNNKEL (reference sequence). The germline V and J ends were trimmed by 4 bases and 2 bases, with 12 bases remaining between them. The CDR3 has 15 residues. The CDR3 loop is CASSLDGDTYNEQFF. CDR3 sequence (DNA): TGTGCCAGCAGCCTCGATGGGGACACCTACAATGAGCAGTTCTTC.

This clonotype turned up a few times. This rearrangement joins TRBV12-3 or TRBV12-4 to TRBJ2-1, with 11 positions matching TRBD2. With 0 bases clipped from V and 7 bases from J, the junction kept 5 bases outside the gene matches. The CDR3 consists of 16 residues. Here the CDR3 reads CASSLALLAGGNEQFF. The DNA of the CDR3 is TGTGCCAGCAGTTTAGCGCTGCTAGCGGGAGGTAATGAGCAGTTCTTC.

The chain joins TRBV24-1 to TRBJ2-3, with 7 positions matching TRBD2. The CDR3 is made up of 15 amino acids. Germline loops: CDR1 KGHDR, CDR2 SFDVKD. V lost 4 bases, J lost 1 base, and 4 bases stayed unmatched. This chain's CDR3 is CATSDRGRGTDTQYF. DNA for the CDR3: TGTGCCACCAGTGACCGCGGGAGAGGCACAGATACGCAGTATTTT.

The DNA for the CDR3 is TGTGCCAGCTCACCACGGAACAGGGGTGATTCACCCCTCCACTTT. Amino acids: CASSPRNRGDSPLHF. The rearrangement joins TRBV18 to TRBJ1-6; 7 nucleotides agree with TRBD1. Trimming cost V 1 base and J 8 bases; bases outside gene matches: 5. In germline, CDR1 is KGHSH, CDR2 LQKENI. The CDR3 extends over 15 amino acids.

This chain links TRBV6-5 with TRBJ2-2; no clear D gene. V lost 2 bases and J 3 bases, leaving 4 bases between the germline ends. CDR3 length: 13 residues. Per germline, CDR1 MNHEY and CDR2 SVGAGI. DNA for the CDR3: TGTGCCAGCAGTTACCCATACACCGGGGAGCTGTTTTTT. This sequence encodes CASSYPYTGELFF.

The chain has TRBV19 and TRBJ1-1; unclear D gene. Trimming left V 10 bases short and J 5 bases short, with 17 bases between. This CDR3 contains 13 residues. CDR1 LNHDA and CDR2 SQIVND come from the germline V gene (reference sequence). The CDR3 region is CATRRAPSTEAFF. As DNA, the CDR3 is TGTGCCACCCGCCGGGCACCCTCAACTGAAGCTTTCTTT.

This chain uses TRBV6-2 or TRBV6-3 with TRBJ2-3; D might be TRBD2 (5 bases). Trimming left V 6 bases short and J 1 base short, with 11 bases between. Germline V gene data show CDR1 as MNHEY and CDR2 as SVGEGT. This CDR3 spans 14 amino acids. The CDR3 DNA reads TGTGCCAGCAGGGAGGCCCTCGGCACAGATACGCAGTATTTT. As protein: CASREALGTDTQYF.